The 27 T cell receptor beta chains given below trace back to one sample, sequenced in a study of T cell repertoires in cytomegalovirus infection. TCRdb re-analysed the reads in MiXCR, keeping a single row per CDR3 protein. The sample includes approximately 600,000 distinct CDR3 sequences, just under 40% seen only once; the top ten take about 46%. No antigens are known for them. Sequencing used cultured PBMCs, obtained from culture after CMV antigen stimulation. The receptors originated from a human donor in good health (CMV status not recorded). Some clones in this sample may be carry-over from other donors' samples.

The CDR3 protein is CASRDRTPYSTDTQYF. The CDR3 DNA sequence: TGTGCCAGCAGGGATAGGACTCCCTATAGCACAGATACGCAGTATTTT. The V and J genes are TRBV6-6 and TRBJ2-3, with a weak D call TRBD2 (5 bases). Germline CDR1 is MNHNY and CDR2 is SVGAGI (reference sequence). This CDR3 has 16 amino acids. The V end was cut by 6 bases, the J end by 0 bases, with 16 bases between.

This chain uses TRBV11-2 with TRBJ1-1; no definite D call. The germline CDR1 and CDR2 sequences are SGHAT and FQNNGV. Trimming took off 5 bases at V and 6 bases at J, with 19 bases between the two ends. The CDR3 is 15 amino acids. The CDR3 protein is CASSPRTTRGAEAFF. CDR3 DNA: TGTGCCAGCAGCCCAAGGACGACGCGAGGAGCTGAAGCTTTCTTT. The full variable domain, rest sourced from reference TRBV11-2 and TRBJ1-1, is EAGVAQSPRYKIIEKRQSVAFWCNPISGHATLYWYQQILGQGPKLLIQFQNNGVVDDSQLPKDRFSAERLKGVDSTLKIQPAKLEDSAVYLCASSPRTTRGAEAFFGQGTRLTVV.

The CDR3 reads CASSPVPLSGSAADTQYF. CDR3 in DNA: TGTGCCAGCAGCCCCGTCCCCCTTAGCGGGAGTGCCGCAGATACGCAGTATTTT. The chain employs TRBV7-9 and TRBJ2-3, with 9 bases aligning to TRBD2. Germline V lookup: CDR1 SEHNR, CDR2 FQNEAQ (reference sequence). Unmatched junction bases numbered 16, after V lost 5 bases and J lost 4 bases. The CDR3 is 18 residues long.

The chain joins TRBV6-5 to TRBJ1-2, with 11 nucleotides matching TRBD1. The trim removed 1 base at V and 6 bases at J, leaving 4 bases unmatched. The germline V gene encodes CDR1 MNHEY and CDR2 SVGAGI. The CDR3 loop spans 15 amino acids. The CDR3 nucleotides read TGTGCCAGCAGTTACTTGGACAGGGGGCGTGATGGCTACACCTTC. Translation: CASSYLDRGRDGYTF.

This clonotype was detected a few times. The V gene is TRBV19, the J gene TRBJ1-1, with 7 bases aligning to TRBD1. Per the germline V gene, CDR1 is LNHDA and CDR2 is SQIVND (reference sequence). Germline trimming cut 5 bases from V and 2 bases from J; bases unmatched to any gene: 5. The CDR3 has 14 amino acids. The CDR3 DNA follows: TGTGCCAGTAGTCACGGGACAGTTAACACTGAAGCTTTCTTT. Translated: CASSHGTVNTEAFF.

The chain joins TRBV19 to TRBJ1-5, with D possibly being TRBD1 (5 bases). The CDR3 covers 13 residues. Trimming stripped 3 bases from V and 7 bases from J, with 10 bases between. Germline V gives CDR1 LNHDA, CDR2 SQIVND (reference sequence). This CDR3 is CASSMGRQQPQHF. CDR3 DNA: TGTGCCAGTAGTATGGGTCGACAGCAGCCCCAGCATTTT. Full variable domain (remainder filled in from reference TRBV19 and TRBJ1-5): DGGITQSPKYLFRKEGQNVTLSCEQNLNHDAMYWYRQDPGQGLRLIYYSQIVNDFQKGDIAEGYSVSREKKESFPLTVTSAQKNPTAFYLCASSMGRQQPQHFGDGTRLSIL.

The chain uses TRBV5-4 and TRBJ2-1; D assignment may be TRBD1 or TRBD2 (5 bases each). The CDR3 has 16 residues. Trimming shortened V by 4 bases and J by 7 bases, and 21 bases separated the two germline ends. The germline gives CDR1 SGHNT, CDR2 YYREEE (reference sequence). The CDR3 protein is CASSRDLALQRNEQFF. The DNA of the CDR3 is TGTGCCAGCAGCCGGGACCTAGCCCTCCAGCGGAATGAGCAGTTCTTC.

This clonotype was recorded a few times. The chain uses TRBV7-2 and TRBJ2-3; the D gene could be TRBD1 or TRBD2 (5 bases each). This CDR3 comprises 14 residues. With 4 bases removed from V and 5 bases from J, the gap between germline ends came to 13 bases. Germline CDR1 and CDR2: SGHTA and FQGNSA. This CDR3 reads CASSWGSQRDTQYF. The CDR3 DNA sequence: TGTGCCAGCAGCTGGGGGTCCCAGAGAGATACGCAGTATTTT.

This clonotype was counted a few times. This rearrangement joins TRBV6-2 or TRBV6-3 to TRBJ2-7, with D possibly matching TRBD2 (6 bases). Germline V gene sequence: CDR1 MNHEY, CDR2 SVGEGT. There are 17 residues in the CDR3. V was shortened by 2 bases and J by 0 bases, with 17 bases between the two germline ends. This CDR3 reads CASSYVWSTGDSYEQYF. CDR3 nucleotide sequence: TGTGCCAGCAGTTACGTGTGGTCTACGGGGGACTCCTACGAGCAGTACTTC.

For this clonotype: Germline and junction disagree at one end, which may indicate a read error. The chain combines TRBV6-1 with TRBJ1-1, with 7 bases lining up with TRBD1. CDR1 is MNHNS, CDR2 SASEGT, per germline. This CDR3 is built from 12 residues. CDR3 in amino acids: CATRGASLPLNF. In nucleotides, the CDR3 is TGTGCCACCAGGGGGGCGTCTTTACCTCTGAACTTC.

In its sample, this clonotype was seen a few times. The V and J genes are TRBV28 and TRBJ1-5; maybe TRBD1 (6 bases). CDR3 size: 14 residues. V was shortened by 3 bases and J by 5 bases, with 11 bases between the two germline ends. Germline V CDR1 and CDR2: MDHEN, SYDVKM. In DNA form, the CDR3 reads TGTGCCAGCAGTTTGGGGGCGGGGGATCAGCCCCAGCATTTT. Translation: CASSLGAGDQPQHF.

This clonotype was found a few times. The chain carries TRBV5-4 and TRBJ2-5; 9 nucleotides line up with TRBD2. The CDR3 consists of 15 residues. V lost 4 bases and J lost 3; bases outside the gene matches: 7. Germline lookup yields CDR1 SGHNT and CDR2 YYREEE (reference sequence). The CDR3: CASSLPGLAEETQYF. The CDR3 DNA is TGTGCCAGCAGCCTACCGGGACTAGCCGAAGAGACCCAGTACTTC.

This clonotype has only a few counts. The chain uses TRBV7-3 and TRBJ2-5; 8 positions match TRBD1. Losses at the gene ends were 4 bases for V and 3 bases for J; bases not matched to a gene: 4. Germline CDR1 SGHTA, CDR2 FQGTGA. The CDR3 is made up of 14 amino acids. CDR3: CASSSPDREETQYF. The DNA of the CDR3 is TGTGCCAGCAGCTCCCCGGACAGGGAAGAGACCCAGTACTTC.

This clonotype was seen once. The chain combines TRBV20-1 with TRBJ2-1, with D possibly matching TRBD2 (5 bases). The V end was cut by 5 bases, the J end by 0 bases, with 8 bases between. Germline V CDR1 and CDR2: DFQATT, SNEGSKA (reference sequence). The CDR3 loop spans 13 amino acids. For the CDR3, the DNA is TGCAGTGCTGCCCGGGGCTCCTACAATGAGCAGTTCTTC. Translation: CSAARGSYNEQFF.

The rearrangement links TRBV7-9 to TRBJ1-2, with D perhaps TRBD1 (5 bases). CDR1 is SEHNR and CDR2 is FQNEAQ in the germline V gene (reference sequence). The CDR3 is 14 amino acids. V shed 4 bases and J shed 3 bases, with 12 bases lying between them. This CDR3 is CASSSSGIDYGYTF. CDR3 DNA sequence: TGTGCCAGCAGCTCGTCAGGGATCGACTATGGCTACACCTTC.

This chain links TRBV6-5 with TRBJ2-7; D gene ambiguous. The V and J ends lost 7 bases and 2 bases respectively, with 18 bases between them. The CDR3 totals 15 residues. CDR1 is MNHEY, CDR2 SVGAGI, per germline. CDR3 loop: CASILPGQSAYEQYF. The CDR3 coding sequence is TGTGCCAGCATCCTCCCCGGGCAGTCCGCCTACGAGCAGTACTTC.

This clonotype was detected only a few times. V and J are TRBV12-5 and TRBJ2-1; the D gene is possibly TRBD1 (6 bases). CDR1 and CDR2 from the germline V gene are LGHNT and FRNRAP. With 8 bases removed from V and 9 bases from J, the gap between germline ends came to 14 bases. The CDR3 is made up of 12 amino acids. CDR3: CASSAGEREQFF. The CDR3 region has the DNA TGTGCTAGTAGCGCAGGGGAGCGTGAGCAGTTCTTC.

V and J are TRBV19 and TRBJ2-6, with 7 bases aligning to TRBD2. The germline CDR1 and CDR2 sequences are LNHDA and SQIVND (reference sequence). The CDR3 has 18 amino acids. V lost 7 bases and J lost 0; bases outside the gene matches: 12. CDR3 sequence reads: CASTPGGRDYSGANVLTF. DNA for the CDR3: TGTGCCAGTACCCCCGGCGGCAGGGACTACTCTGGGGCCAACGTCCTGACTTTC.

This clonotype has more than one count but fewer than ten. V usage is TRBV7-2 and J usage is TRBJ2-5, with a weak D call TRBD2 (5 bases). The CDR3 is 15 residues long. Per germline, CDR1 SGHTA and CDR2 FQGNSA. Deletions cut 2 bases from V and 1 base from J, with 11 bases between. This CDR3 reads CASSLSGLGQETQYF. The CDR3 DNA reads as TGTGCCAGCAGCTTATCGGGGTTGGGCCAAGAGACCCAGTACTTC.

V and J are TRBV6-5 and TRBJ1-1; D remains ambiguous. Germline V gene sequence: CDR1 MNHEY, CDR2 SVGAGI. Trimming shortened V by 5 bases and J by 5 bases, and 6 bases separated the two germline ends. The CDR3 runs to 11 residues. CDR3 amino acids: CASSTRTEAFF. Here the CDR3 DNA reads TGTGCCAGCAGTACAAGAACTGAAGCTTTCTTT.

As regards this clonotype: Germline is not matched at one junction end, which may reflect a read error. This chain joins TRBV12-5 and TRBJ2-5, with TRBD1 matching over 7 bases. Germline V CDR1 and CDR2: LGHNT, FRNRAP. This CDR3 spans 14 amino acids. The CDR3 bases are TGTGCTAGCAACCCGGGACAGCACCAAGAGACCCCGTACTTC. Protein sequence: CASNPGQHQETPYF. The variable domain in full, completed from reference TRBV12-5 and TRBJ2-5, reads DARVTQTPRHKVTEMGQEVTMRCQPILGHNTVFWYRQTMMQGLELLAYFRNRAPLDDSGMPKDRFSAEMPDATLATLKIQPSEPRDSAVYFCASNPGQHQETPYFGPGTRLLVL.

This clonotype has more than one count but fewer than ten. The chain employs TRBV7-2 and TRBJ2-2; 7 nucleotides agree with TRBD1. Trimming cost V 3 bases and J 0 bases; bases outside gene matches: 4. The CDR3 totals 16 residues. Per germline, CDR1 SGHTA and CDR2 FQGNSA. The CDR3: CASSFSGTANTGELFF. CDR3 nucleotide sequence: TGTGCCAGCAGCTTCTCCGGGACAGCGAACACCGGGGAGCTGTTTTTT.

The gene calls are TRBV5-4 and TRBJ2-1, with 12 bases matching TRBD2. Germline assignment: CDR1 SGHNT and CDR2 YYREEE (reference sequence). Germline trimming cut 4 bases from V and 7 bases from J; bases unmatched to any gene: 6. The CDR3 has 15 residues. The CDR3 DNA sequence: TGTGCCAGCAGCGCCTCTAGCGGGGGGGCAAATGAGCAGTTCTTC. Its protein is CASSASSGGANEQFF.

This clonotype was seen more than once but under ten times. The genes are TRBV28 and TRBJ2-3; 9 bases fit TRBD2. The V gene end was trimmed by 3 bases and the J gene end by 0 bases; junction bases not matched to a gene: 7. This CDR3 is 17 amino acids long. CDR1 is MDHEN and CDR2 is SYDVKM in the germline V gene. The CDR3 sequence is CASSFYERGASTDTQYF. In DNA, the CDR3 is TGTGCCAGCAGTTTTTATGAGCGGGGGGCCAGCACAGATACGCAGTATTTT. Looking up the rest from reference TRBV28 and TRBJ2-3 gives the full variable domain: DVKVTQSSRYLVKRTGEKVFLECVQDMDHENMFWYRQDPGLGLRLIYFSYDVKMKEKGDIPEGYSVSREKKERFSLILESASTNQTSMYLCASSFYERGASTDTQYFGPGTRLTVL.

The rearrangement links TRBV20-1 to TRBJ1-6; D gene unclear. CDR1 is DFQATT and CDR2 is SNEGSKA in the germline V gene (reference sequence). The CDR3 has 13 amino acids. V dropped 1 base and J dropped 6 bases, with 7 bases sitting between them. The CDR3 DNA reads as TGCAGTGCTAGAGGTGGCAGTAATTCACCCCTCCACTTT. It is translated as CSARGGSNSPLHF.

The chain combines TRBV6-2 or TRBV6-3 with TRBJ2-3, with 8 positions matching TRBD2. Per the germline V gene, CDR1 is MNHEY and CDR2 is SVGEGT. The length of the CDR3 is 17 residues. V shed 6 bases, J shed 0 bases, and the junction held 11 bases outside the gene matches. The CDR3 DNA reads TGTGCCAGCAGCCAACGGTGGCGGGAGGCAAGCACAGATACGCAGTATTTT. This translates into CASSQRWREASTDTQYF.

This clonotype was seen a handful of times. The V gene is TRBV7-2, the J gene TRBJ2-7, with 7 positions matching TRBD1. Trimming at V came to 6 bases and at J to 3 bases, leaving 11 bases not matched to a gene. The CDR3 spans 15 residues. Germline CDR1 reads SGHTA; CDR2 reads FQGNSA. CDR3 sequence: CASSSSGTVLYEQYF. Written as DNA, the CDR3 is TGTGCCAGCAGTTCGTCCGGGACAGTCCTCTACGAGCAGTACTTC.